This T cell receptor beta chain was documented in a study of blood T cell repertoires in COVID-19. Turning to the study itself: PBMCs, B-cell-depleted T cells, or T cells provided the cDNA or gDNA that made up the material.

Authors' processing steps: Nucleated cell counts were estimated from reference gene primer amplification. Data came from immunoSEQ multiplex PCR; TCRdb stores just in-frame clones and leaves some out. V and J calls plus clone size are reproduced from that table; the DNA served to infer D and trimming. The sample gives over 110,000 clones, approximately 89% of which show up once; around 1.7% is in the top ten. The source is a woman aged 45-65 years with acute or convalescent COVID-19. Sequencing used peripheral blood.

The CDR3 region has the DNA TGTGCCAGCAGTTACGGGACAGGGGCCTATGGCTACACCTTC. Its protein is CASSYGTGAYGYTF. The rearrangement uses TRBV6-5 and TRBJ1-2; 10 nucleotides match TRBD1. V shed 2 bases, J shed 4 bases, and the junction held 1 base outside the gene matches. Germline CDR1 MNHEY, CDR2 SVGAGI. The CDR3 is made up of 14 amino acids.